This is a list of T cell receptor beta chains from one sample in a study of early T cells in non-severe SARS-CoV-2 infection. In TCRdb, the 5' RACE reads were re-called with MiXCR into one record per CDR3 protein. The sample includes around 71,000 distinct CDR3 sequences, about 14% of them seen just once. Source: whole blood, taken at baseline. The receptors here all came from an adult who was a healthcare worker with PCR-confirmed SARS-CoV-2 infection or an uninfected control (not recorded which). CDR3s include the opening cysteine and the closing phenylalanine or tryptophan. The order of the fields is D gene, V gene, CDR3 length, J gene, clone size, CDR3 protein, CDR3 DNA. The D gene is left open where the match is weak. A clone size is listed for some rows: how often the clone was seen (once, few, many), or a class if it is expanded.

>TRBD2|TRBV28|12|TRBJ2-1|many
CASSFTTSLQFF
TGTGCCAGCAGTTTTACGACTAGCCTTCAGTTCTTC
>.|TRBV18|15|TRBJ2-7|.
CASSPSQDFLNEQYF
TGTGCCAGCTCACCCTCCCAGGATTTCCTGAACGAGCAGTACTTC
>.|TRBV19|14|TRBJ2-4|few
CARGQGPAKNIQYF
TGTGCCAGGGGGCAAGGCCCAGCCAAAAACATTCAGTACTTC
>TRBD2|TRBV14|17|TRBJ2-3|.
CASSPVSGRIGTDTQYF
TGTGCCAGCAGCCCGGTTAGCGGGAGAATCGGCACAGATACGCAGTATTTT
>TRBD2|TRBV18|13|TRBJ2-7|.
CASSPGLAEEQYF
TGTGCCAGCTCACCGGGACTAGCGGAGGAGCAGTACTTC
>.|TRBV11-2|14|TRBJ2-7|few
CASSQASYSYEQYF
TGTGCCAGCAGCCAGGCGTCCTACTCCTACGAGCAGTACTTC
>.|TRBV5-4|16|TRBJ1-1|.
CASSLATKGLSTEAFF
TGTGCCAGCAGCTTGGCTACAAAGGGGCTAAGCACTGAAGCTTTCTTT
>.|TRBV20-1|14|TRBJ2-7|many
CSARDQGRLGEQYF
TGCAGTGCTAGAGATCAGGGACGTCTGGGGGAGCAGTACTTC
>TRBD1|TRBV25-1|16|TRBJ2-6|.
CASEGTGSSGANVLTF
TGTGCCTCAGAGGGGACAGGGAGCTCTGGGGCCAACGTCCTGACTTTC
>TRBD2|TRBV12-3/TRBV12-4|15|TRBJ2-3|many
CASGGVAGGPDTQYF
TGTGCCAGCGGGGGAGTGGCGGGAGGGCCGGATACGCAGTATTTT
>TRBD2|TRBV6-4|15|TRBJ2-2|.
CASSETSGGTGELFF
TGTGCCAGCAGTGAAACGTCGGGGGGTACCGGGGAGCTGTTTTTT
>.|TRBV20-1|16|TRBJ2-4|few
CSARDPGKGDKNIQYF
TGCAGTGCTAGAGACCCCGGGAAAGGGGACAAAAACATTCAGTACTTC
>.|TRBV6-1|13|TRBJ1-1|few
CASSGVRFTEAFF
TGTGCCAGCAGTGGAGTCAGGTTCACTGAAGCTTTCTTT
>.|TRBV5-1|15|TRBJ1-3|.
CASSPGPVSGNTIYF
TGCGCCAGCAGCCCTGGACCGGTCTCTGGAAACACCATATATTTT
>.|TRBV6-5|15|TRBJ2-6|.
CASSRELSGANVLTF
TGTGCCAGCAGCCGGGAACTCTCTGGGGCCAACGTCCTGACTTTC
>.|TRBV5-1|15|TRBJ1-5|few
CASSLGAASNQPQHF
TGCGCCAGCAGCTTGGGGGCCGCCAGCAATCAGCCCCAGCATTTT
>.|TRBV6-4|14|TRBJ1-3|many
CASDLRSCGNTIYF
TGTGCCAGCGATTTGAGATCGTGTGGAAACACCATATATTTT
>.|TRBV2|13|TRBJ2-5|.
CASRGETVETQYF
TGTGCCAGCAGAGGAGAAACAGTGGAGACCCAGTACTTC
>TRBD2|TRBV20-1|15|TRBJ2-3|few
CSAILADSSTDTQYF
TGCAGTGCCATACTAGCGGACAGTAGCACAGATACGCAGTATTTT
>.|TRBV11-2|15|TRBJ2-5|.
CASSSTGRYQETQYF
TGTGCCAGCAGCTCGACAGGGAGGTACCAAGAGACCCAGTACTTC
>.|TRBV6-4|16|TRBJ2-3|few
CASSVTSQGGTDTQYF
TGTGCCAGCAGTGTGACTAGCCAGGGGGGCACAGATACGCAGTATTTT
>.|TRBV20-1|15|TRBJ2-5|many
CSTLPSSGGQETQYF
TGCAGTACACTTCCTTCCTCTGGGGGACAAGAGACCCAGTACTTC
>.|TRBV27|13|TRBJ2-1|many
CASSYGQFDEQFF
TGTGCCAGCAGTTATGGACAGTTCGATGAGCAGTTCTTC
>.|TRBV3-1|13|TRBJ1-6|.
CASSRGADSPLHF
TGTGCCAGCAGCCGGGGGGCTGATTCACCCCTCCACTTT
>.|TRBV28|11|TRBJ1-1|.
CASSSGREAFF
TGTGCCAGCAGTTCGGGACGCGAAGCTTTCTTT
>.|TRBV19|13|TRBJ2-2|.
CAGVHTSTGELFF
TGTGCCGGGGTTCACACCTCCACCGGGGAGCTGTTTTTT
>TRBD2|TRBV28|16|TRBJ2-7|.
CASSSSLAGATYEQYF
TGTGCCAGCAGTTCGAGCCTAGCGGGAGCTACCTACGAGCAGTACTTC
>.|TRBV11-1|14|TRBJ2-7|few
CASSLLQGGNEQYF
TGTGCCAGCAGCTTATTACAGGGCGGGAACGAGCAGTACTTC
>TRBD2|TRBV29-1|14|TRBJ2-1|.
CSGTGTSVPPGQFF
TGCAGCGGAACCGGGACTAGCGTTCCCCCAGGGCAGTTCTTC
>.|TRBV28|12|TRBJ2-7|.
CASSLYNYEQYF
TGTGCCAGCAGTTTATACAACTACGAGCAGTACTTC
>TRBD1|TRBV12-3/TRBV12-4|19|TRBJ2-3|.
CASSFSGTGVWVEADTQYF
TGTGCCAGCAGTTTTTCCGGGACAGGGGTATGGGTCGAAGCAGATACGCAGTATTTT
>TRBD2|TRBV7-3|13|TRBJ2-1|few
CASSRGRDNEQFF
TGTGCCAGCAGTCGCGGGAGGGACAATGAGCAGTTCTTC
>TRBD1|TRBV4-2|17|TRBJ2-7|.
CASSRPSGTGSSYEQYF
TGTGCCAGCAGCCGCCCATCCGGGACAGGGTCTTCCTACGAGCAGTACTTC
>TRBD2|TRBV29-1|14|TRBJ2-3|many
CSVAGLAGTDTQYF
TGCAGCGTGGCGGGACTAGCGGGGACAGATACGCAGTATTTT
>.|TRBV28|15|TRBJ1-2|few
CASSSFGRLISGYTF
TGTGCCAGCAGCTCCTTTGGGAGGTTGATTAGTGGCTACACCTTC
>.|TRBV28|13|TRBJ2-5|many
CASSFMVAETQYF
TGTGCCAGCAGTTTTATGGTAGCTGAGACCCAGTACTTC
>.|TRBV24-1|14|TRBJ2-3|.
CATSDSGSPDTQYF
TGTGCCACCAGTGATTCCGGGAGCCCAGATACGCAGTATTTT
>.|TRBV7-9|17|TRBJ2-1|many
CASSLGGTRVADNEQFF
TGTGCCAGCAGCTTAGGGGGGACAAGGGTAGCGGACAATGAGCAGTTCTTC
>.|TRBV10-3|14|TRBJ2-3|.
CAITLRTGTDTQYF
TGTGCCATCACCCTTAGAACTGGCACAGATACGCAGTATTTT
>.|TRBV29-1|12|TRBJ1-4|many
CSVGIINEKLFF
TGCAGCGTTGGGATAATTAATGAAAAACTGTTTTTT
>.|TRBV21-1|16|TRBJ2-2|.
CASSKPGTVKTGELFF
TGTGCCAGCAGCAAACCCGGGACAGTTAAAACCGGGGAGCTGTTTTTT
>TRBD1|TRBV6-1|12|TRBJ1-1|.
CASSLTGAEAFF
TGTGCCAGCAGTCTAACAGGGGCTGAAGCTTTCTTT
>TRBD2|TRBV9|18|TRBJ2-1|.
CASSARTSGYSSYNEQFF
TGTGCCAGCAGCGCACGGACTAGCGGGTATAGCTCCTACAATGAGCAGTTCTTC